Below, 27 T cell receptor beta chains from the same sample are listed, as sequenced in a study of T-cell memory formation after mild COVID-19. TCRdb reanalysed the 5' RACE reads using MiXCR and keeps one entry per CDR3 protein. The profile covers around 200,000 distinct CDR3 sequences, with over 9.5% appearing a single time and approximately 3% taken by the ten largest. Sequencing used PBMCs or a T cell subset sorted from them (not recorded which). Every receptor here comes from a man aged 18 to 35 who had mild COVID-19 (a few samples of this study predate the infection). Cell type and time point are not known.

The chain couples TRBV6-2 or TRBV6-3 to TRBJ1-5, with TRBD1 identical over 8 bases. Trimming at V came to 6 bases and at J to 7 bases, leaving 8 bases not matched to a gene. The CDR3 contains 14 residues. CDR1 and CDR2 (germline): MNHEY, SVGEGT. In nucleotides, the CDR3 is TGTGCCAGCAGCCCCGACAGGGGCTGGCAGCCCCAGCATTTT. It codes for CASSPDRGWQPQHF.

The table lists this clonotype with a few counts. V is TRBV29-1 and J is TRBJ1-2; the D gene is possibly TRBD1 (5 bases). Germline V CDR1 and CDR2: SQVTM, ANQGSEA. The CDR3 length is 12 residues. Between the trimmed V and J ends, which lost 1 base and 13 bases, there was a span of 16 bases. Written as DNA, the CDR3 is TGCAGCGTTGAAGTAAGCCGCGGGGCGGGCACCTTC. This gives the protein CSVEVSRGAGTF.

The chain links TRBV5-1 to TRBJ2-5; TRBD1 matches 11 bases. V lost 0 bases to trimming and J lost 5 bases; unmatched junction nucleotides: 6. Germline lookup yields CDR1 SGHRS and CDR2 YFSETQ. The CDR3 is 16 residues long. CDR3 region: CASSLAGTGGGETQYF. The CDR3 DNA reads TGCGCCAGCAGCTTGGCCGGGACAGGGGGTGGCGAGACCCAGTACTTC.

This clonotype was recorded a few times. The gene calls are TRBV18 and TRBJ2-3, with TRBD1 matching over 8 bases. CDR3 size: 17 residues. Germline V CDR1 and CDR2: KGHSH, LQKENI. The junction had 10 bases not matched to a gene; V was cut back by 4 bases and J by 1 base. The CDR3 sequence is CASSLSSAGQGTDTQYF. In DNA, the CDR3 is TGTGCCAGCTCACTCTCCTCCGCGGGACAGGGCACAGATACGCAGTATTTT.

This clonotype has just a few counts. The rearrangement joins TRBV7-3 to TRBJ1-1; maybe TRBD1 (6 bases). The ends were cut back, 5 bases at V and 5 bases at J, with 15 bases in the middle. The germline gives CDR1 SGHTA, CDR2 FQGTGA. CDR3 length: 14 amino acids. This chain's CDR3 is CASSERGTGTEAFF. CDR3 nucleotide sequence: TGTGCCAGCAGCGAAAGGGGAACAGGGACTGAAGCTTTCTTT.

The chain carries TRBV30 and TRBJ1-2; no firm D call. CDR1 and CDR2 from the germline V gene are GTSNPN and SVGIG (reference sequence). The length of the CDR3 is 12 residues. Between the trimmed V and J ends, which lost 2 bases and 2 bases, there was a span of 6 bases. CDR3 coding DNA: TGTGCCTGGAGTTGGGGAAACTATGGCTACACCTTC. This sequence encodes CAWSWGNYGYTF.

The CDR3 nucleotides read TGCGCCAGCAGCCCCGGGACAGTCTATGGCTACACCTTC. The encoded protein is CASSPGTVYGYTF. V and J are TRBV5-1 and TRBJ1-2; 7 bases line up with TRBD1. This CDR3 spans 13 amino acids. The V gene's germline CDR1 is SGHRS and CDR2 YFSETQ. Trimming took 4 bases from V and 4 from J; bases not matched to a gene: 4.

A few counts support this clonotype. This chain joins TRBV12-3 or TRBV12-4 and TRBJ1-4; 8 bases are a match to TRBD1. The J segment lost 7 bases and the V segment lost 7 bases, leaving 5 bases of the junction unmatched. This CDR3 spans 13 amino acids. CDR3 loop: CASTGGWGEKLFF. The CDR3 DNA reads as TGTGCCAGCACAGGGGGCTGGGGTGAAAAACTGTTTTTT.

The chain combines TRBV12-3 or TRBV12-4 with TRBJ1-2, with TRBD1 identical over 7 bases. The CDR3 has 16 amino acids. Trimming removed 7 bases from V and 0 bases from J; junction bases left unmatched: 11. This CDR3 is CASIKYLGQPNYGYTF. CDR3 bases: TGTGCCAGCATCAAATACCTGGGACAGCCTAACTATGGCTACACCTTC.

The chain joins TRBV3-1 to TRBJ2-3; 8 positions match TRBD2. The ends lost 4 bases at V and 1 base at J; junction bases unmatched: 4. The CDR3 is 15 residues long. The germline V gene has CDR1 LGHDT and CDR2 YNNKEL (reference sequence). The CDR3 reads CASSLPGLGTDTQYF. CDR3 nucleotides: TGTGCCAGCAGCCTTCCGGGACTAGGCACAGATACGCAGTATTTT.

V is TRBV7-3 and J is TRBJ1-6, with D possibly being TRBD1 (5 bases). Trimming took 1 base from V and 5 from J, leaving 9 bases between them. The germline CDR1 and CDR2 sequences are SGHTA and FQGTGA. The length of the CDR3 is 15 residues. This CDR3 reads CASSLIRGHNSPLHF. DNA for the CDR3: TGTGCCAGCAGCTTAATTCGGGGCCATAATTCACCCCTCCACTTT.

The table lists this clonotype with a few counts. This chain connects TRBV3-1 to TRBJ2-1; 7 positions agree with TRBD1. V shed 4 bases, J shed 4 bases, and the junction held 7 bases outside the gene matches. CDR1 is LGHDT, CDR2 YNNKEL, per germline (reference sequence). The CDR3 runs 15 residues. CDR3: CASSRNRGLYNEQFF. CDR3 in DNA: TGTGCCAGCAGCCGCAACAGGGGCCTTTACAATGAGCAGTTCTTC.

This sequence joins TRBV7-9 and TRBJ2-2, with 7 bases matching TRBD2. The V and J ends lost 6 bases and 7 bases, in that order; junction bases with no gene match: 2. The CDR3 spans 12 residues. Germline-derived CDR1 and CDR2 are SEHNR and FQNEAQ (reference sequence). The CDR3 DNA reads TGTGCCAGCAGAAGGGAGGGCGGGGAGCTGTTTTTT. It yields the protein CASRREGGELFF.

The CDR3 sequence is CASSLEGTGELQETQYF. The CDR3 bases are TGTGCCAGCAGCTTGGAGGGGACAGGGGAACTCCAAGAGACCCAGTACTTC. The chain combines TRBV5-5 with TRBJ2-5; 10 positions agree with TRBD1. Germline lookup yields CDR1 SGHKS and CDR2 YYEKEE (reference sequence). V trimming: 0 bases; J trimming: 1 base; junction bases outside the gene matches: 6. CDR3 length: 17 amino acids.

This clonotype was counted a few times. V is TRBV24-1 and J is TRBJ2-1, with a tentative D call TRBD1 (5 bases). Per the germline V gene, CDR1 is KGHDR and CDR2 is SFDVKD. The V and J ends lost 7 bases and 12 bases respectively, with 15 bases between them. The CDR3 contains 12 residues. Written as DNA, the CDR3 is TGTGCCACCAGGGTACCCAGGGTTTTGCAGTTCTTC. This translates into CATRVPRVLQFF.

The CDR3 DNA is TGTGCCAGCAGCGTAGGGGGGGACATTTACTATGGCTACACCTTC. Translated: CASSVGGDIYYGYTF. This sequence joins TRBV9 and TRBJ1-2; tentatively, D is TRBD1 (6 bases). Germline-derived CDR1 and CDR2 are SGDLS and YYNGEE. With 0 bases removed from V and 3 bases from J, the gap between germline ends came to 12 bases. The CDR3 is 15 amino acids.

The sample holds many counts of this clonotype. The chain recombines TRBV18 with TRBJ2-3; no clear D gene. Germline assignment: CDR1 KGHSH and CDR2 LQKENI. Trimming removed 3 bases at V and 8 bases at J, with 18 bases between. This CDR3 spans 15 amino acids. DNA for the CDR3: TGTGCCAGCTCACCGGAAGGCGACTCGCAGGTTACGCAGTATTTT. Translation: CASSPEGDSQVTQYF. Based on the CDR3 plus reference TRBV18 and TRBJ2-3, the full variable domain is NAGVMQNPRHLVRRRGQEARLRCSPMKGHSHVYWYRQLPEEGLKFMVYLQKENIIDESGMPKERFSAEFPKEGPSILRIQQVVRGDSAAYFCASSPEGDSQVTQYFGPGTRLTVL.

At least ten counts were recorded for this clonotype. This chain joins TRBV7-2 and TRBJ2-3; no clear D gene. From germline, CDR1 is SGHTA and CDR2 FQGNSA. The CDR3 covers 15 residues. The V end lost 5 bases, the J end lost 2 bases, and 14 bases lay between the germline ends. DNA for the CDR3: TGTGCCAGCAGCCCCCGTGGTGCAGACACAGATACGCAGTATTTT. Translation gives CASSPRGADTDTQYF.

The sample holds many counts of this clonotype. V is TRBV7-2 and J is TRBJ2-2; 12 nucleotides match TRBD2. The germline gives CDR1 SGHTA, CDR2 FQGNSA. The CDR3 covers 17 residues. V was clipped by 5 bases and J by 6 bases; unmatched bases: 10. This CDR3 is CASSKSHLAGGPGELFF. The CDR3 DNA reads TGTGCCAGCAGCAAGTCCCATCTAGCGGGGGGGCCCGGGGAGCTGTTTTTT.

The CDR3 is CASSLIPGESSTEAFF. In DNA, the CDR3 is TGCGCCAGCAGCTTGATCCCGGGAGAGTCTAGTACTGAAGCTTTCTTT. The chain combines TRBV5-1 with TRBJ1-1; no definite D call. V was pared by 1 base and J by 5 bases, with 18 bases between. The CDR3 is 16 residues long. In germline, CDR1 is SGHRS, CDR2 YFSETQ.

The CDR3 DNA is TGTGCCAGCAGTTATTGGGGGGAGGATTCACCCCTCCACTTT. Its protein is CASSYWGEDSPLHF. The rearrangement joins TRBV6-6 to TRBJ1-6, with D possibly TRBD1 on 5 matching bases. The CDR3 loop spans 14 amino acids. CDR1 is MNHNY, CDR2 SVGAGI, per germline (reference sequence). V lost 3 bases and J 8 bases, leaving 11 bases between the germline ends.

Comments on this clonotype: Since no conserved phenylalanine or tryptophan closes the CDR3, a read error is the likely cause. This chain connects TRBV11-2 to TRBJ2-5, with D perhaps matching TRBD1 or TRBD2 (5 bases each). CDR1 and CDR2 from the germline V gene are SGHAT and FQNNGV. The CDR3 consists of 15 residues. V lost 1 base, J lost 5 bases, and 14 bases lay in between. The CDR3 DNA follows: TGTGCCAGCAGCTTAGGGCTTCGAGGGGTTGAGACCCAGTACTTA. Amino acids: CASSLGLRGVETQYL.

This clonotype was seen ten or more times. The CDR3 loop is CASSLLGDPYQETQYF. For the CDR3, the DNA is TGTGCCAGCAGCTTGCTCGGGGACCCCTACCAAGAGACCCAGTACTTC. The chain links TRBV7-8 to TRBJ2-5; D is perhaps TRBD1 or TRBD2 (5 bases each). V was cut by 3 bases and J by 0 bases, with 14 bases left in between. Looked up from germline, CDR1 is SGHVS and CDR2 is FQNEAQ. This CDR3 spans 16 amino acids.

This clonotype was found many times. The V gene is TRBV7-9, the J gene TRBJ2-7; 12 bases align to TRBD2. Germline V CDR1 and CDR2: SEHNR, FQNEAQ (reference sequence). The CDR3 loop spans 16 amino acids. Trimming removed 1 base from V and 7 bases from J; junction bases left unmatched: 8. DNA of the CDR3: TGTGCCAGCAGCTTAGGAAGGACTAGCGGGGACCTTGAGCAGTACGTC. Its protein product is CASSLGRTSGDLEQYV.

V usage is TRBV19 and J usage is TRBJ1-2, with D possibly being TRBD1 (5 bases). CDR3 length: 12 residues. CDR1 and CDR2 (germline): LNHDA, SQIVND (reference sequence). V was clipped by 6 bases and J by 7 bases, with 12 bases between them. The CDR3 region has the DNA TGTGCCAGTAGGCGGGCAGGGTTTGGCTACACCTTC. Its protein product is CASRRAGFGYTF.

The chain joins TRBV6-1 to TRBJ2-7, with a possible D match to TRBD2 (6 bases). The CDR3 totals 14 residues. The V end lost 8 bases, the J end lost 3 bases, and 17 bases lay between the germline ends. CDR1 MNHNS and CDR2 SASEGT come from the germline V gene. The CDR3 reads CASRRSSDHYEQYF. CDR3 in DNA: TGTGCCAGCCGTCGTTCTAGCGACCACTACGAGCAGTACTTC.

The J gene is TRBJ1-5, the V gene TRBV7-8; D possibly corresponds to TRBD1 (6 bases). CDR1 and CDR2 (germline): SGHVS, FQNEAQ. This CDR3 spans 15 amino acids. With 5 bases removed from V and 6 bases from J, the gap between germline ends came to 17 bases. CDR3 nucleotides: TGTGCCAGCAGCGATACAGGGAGGGCGGCTCAGCCCCAGCATTTT. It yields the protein CASSDTGRAAQPQHF.